The rows below give T cell receptor beta chains drawn from one sample of a study of blood T cell repertoires in COVID-19. The table came from immunoSEQ multiplex PCR; TCRdb's copy has only in-frame clones and leaves some out. This table has around 160,000 clones, over 80% appearing once. Sequenced input: peripheral blood. The source of these receptors is an elderly man with acute or convalescent COVID-19. Each CDR3 is given with its conserved first and last residue. The D gene is left open where the match is weak. Clone size is shown for a subset of rows, as once, few, many or a class of expanded clone.

v_gene: TRBV9; j_gene: TRBJ2-3; abundance: -; d_gene: -; CDR3aa: CASSVAGAHVTDTQYF; CDR3nt: TGTGCCAGCAGCGTAGCCGGTGCCCATGTCACAGATACGCAGTATTTT
v_gene: TRBV19; j_gene: TRBJ2-7; abundance: -; d_gene: -; CDR3aa: CASSIAPRTDVYEQYF; CDR3nt: TGTGCCAGTAGTATAGCACCTCGGACAGATGTCTACGAGCAGTACTTC
v_gene: TRBV3-1/TRBV3-2; j_gene: TRBJ1-5; abundance: -; d_gene: -; CDR3aa: CASSQSGLLNQPQHF; CDR3nt: TGTGCCAGCAGCCAATCGGGTCTTTTGAATCAGCCCCAGCATTTT
v_gene: TRBV5-4; j_gene: TRBJ2-7; abundance: -; d_gene: TRBD2; CDR3aa: CASSLGGRAPGQYF; CDR3nt: TGTGCCAGCAGCTTGGGCGGGAGGGCACCCGGGCAGTACTTC
v_gene: TRBV5-6; j_gene: TRBJ1-5; abundance: -; d_gene: TRBD1; CDR3aa: CASSHWKGQGAGQPQHF; CDR3nt: TGTGCCAGCAGCCATTGGAAGGGTCAGGGGGCCGGGCAGCCCCAGCATTTT
v_gene: TRBV19; j_gene: TRBJ1-5; abundance: -; d_gene: -; CDR3aa: CASSSVAGQPQHF; CDR3nt: TGTGCCAGTAGTTCGGTCGCAGGTCAGCCCCAGCATTTT
v_gene: TRBV5-1; j_gene: TRBJ2-7; abundance: few; d_gene: -; CDR3aa: CASRMDLQGTYEQYF; CDR3nt: TGCGCCAGCAGGATGGACCTACAGGGTACCTACGAGCAGTACTTC
v_gene: TRBV29-1; j_gene: TRBJ1-2; abundance: few; d_gene: -; CDR3aa: CSVFSGGTYGYTF; CDR3nt: TGCAGCGTGTTCTCAGGCGGGACCTATGGCTACACCTTC
v_gene: TRBV14; j_gene: TRBJ1-1; abundance: -; d_gene: -; CDR3aa: CASSQGTTTEAFF; CDR3nt: TGTGCCAGCAGCCAAGGGACTACGACTGAAGCTTTCTTT
v_gene: TRBV27; j_gene: TRBJ2-3; abundance: -; d_gene: -; CDR3aa: CASSFRQGTDTQYF; CDR3nt: TGTGCCAGCAGTTTTCGACAGGGCACAGATACGCAGTATTTT
v_gene: TRBV12-3/TRBV12-4; j_gene: TRBJ1-1; abundance: -; d_gene: -; CDR3aa: CASSFGRDTEAFF; CDR3nt: TGTGCCAGCAGTTTTGGCAGGGACACTGAAGCTTTCTTT
v_gene: TRBV5-1; j_gene: TRBJ2-1; abundance: -; d_gene: TRBD1; CDR3aa: CASSPPETGGSYNEQFF; CDR3nt: TGCGCCAGCAGCCCCCCCGAGACAGGGGGCTCGTACAATGAGCAGTTCTTC
v_gene: TRBV5-1; j_gene: TRBJ1-1; abundance: -; d_gene: -; CDR3aa: CASSEQGKTEAFF; CDR3nt: TGCGCCAGCAGCGAACAGGGTAAGACGGAAGCTTTCTTT
v_gene: TRBV27; j_gene: TRBJ2-1; abundance: -; d_gene: TRBD2; CDR3aa: CASKILSGGTYNEQFF; CDR3nt: TGTGCCAGCAAAATTCTTAGCGGGGGGACCTACAATGAGCAGTTCTTC
v_gene: TRBV5-1; j_gene: TRBJ1-2; abundance: -; d_gene: TRBD1; CDR3aa: CASSPQGAPVNYGYTF; CDR3nt: TGCGCCAGCAGCCCACAGGGGGCGCCGGTTAACTATGGCTACACCTTC
v_gene: TRBV19; j_gene: TRBJ1-4; abundance: -; d_gene: TRBD1; CDR3aa: CASSIGDRATNEKLFF; CDR3nt: TGTGCCAGTAGTATTGGTGACAGGGCAACTAATGAAAAACTGTTTTTT
v_gene: TRBV7-9; j_gene: TRBJ2-7; abundance: few; d_gene: -; CDR3aa: CASSLEPGGRKLGAYEQYF; CDR3nt: TGTGCCAGCAGCCTCGAGCCAGGGGGGCGCAAATTGGGAGCCTACGAGCAGTACTTC
v_gene: TRBV30; j_gene: TRBJ1-1; abundance: -; d_gene: -; CDR3aa: CAWSVEMNTEAFF; CDR3nt: TGTGCCTGGAGTGTAGAGATGAACACTGAAGCTTTCTTT
v_gene: TRBV18; j_gene: TRBJ1-1; abundance: -; d_gene: -; CDR3aa: CASSLSGITEAFF; CDR3nt: TGTGCCAGCTCACTATCGGGGATTACTGAAGCTTTCTTT
v_gene: TRBV7-2; j_gene: TRBJ2-3; abundance: once; d_gene: TRBD1; CDR3aa: CASSYGQDSTDTQYF; CDR3nt: TGTGCCAGCAGCTATGGACAGGATAGCACAGATACGCAGTATTTT
v_gene: TRBV19; j_gene: TRBJ2-7; abundance: -; d_gene: TRBD1; CDR3aa: CASNATGGIYEQYF; CDR3nt: TGTGCCAGTAATGCTACAGGGGGCATCTACGAGCAGTACTTC
v_gene: TRBV30; j_gene: TRBJ1-2; abundance: -; d_gene: TRBD1; CDR3aa: CAWRDRGFPGYTF; CDR3nt: TGTGCCTGGAGGGACAGGGGCTTTCCTGGCTACACCTTC
v_gene: TRBV19; j_gene: TRBJ1-1; abundance: -; d_gene: TRBD1; CDR3aa: CASLPRQGFSEAFF; CDR3nt: TGTGCCAGTCTACCCCGACAGGGATTCTCTGAAGCTTTCTTT
v_gene: TRBV19; j_gene: TRBJ2-2; abundance: -; d_gene: TRBD1; CDR3aa: CASSLRQGRGELFF; CDR3nt: TGTGCCAGTAGTCTGAGACAGGGTAGGGGGGAGCTGTTTTTT
v_gene: TRBV5-1; j_gene: TRBJ1-2; abundance: -; d_gene: -; CDR3aa: CASSLVAGANYGYTF; CDR3nt: TGCGCCAGCAGCTTGGTAGCGGGAGCTAACTATGGCTACACCTTC
v_gene: TRBV29-1; j_gene: TRBJ2-1; abundance: -; d_gene: TRBD1; CDR3aa: CSVGTGRTIRFF; CDR3nt: TGCAGCGTCGGGACAGGGCGCACGATTCGGTTCTTC
v_gene: TRBV18; j_gene: TRBJ2-7; abundance: few; d_gene: TRBD2; CDR3aa: CASSPGLEPAYEQYF; CDR3nt: TGTGCCAGCTCCCCGGGACTAGAGCCTGCCTACGAGCAGTACTTC
v_gene: TRBV30; j_gene: TRBJ1-1; abundance: -; d_gene: -; CDR3aa: CAWSVLGGRNTEAFF; CDR3nt: TGTGCCTGGAGTGTACTTGGCGGGAGAAACACTGAAGCTTTCTTT